These T cell receptor beta chains were read from a single sample in a study of lymphopenia after photon versus proton radiotherapy. Produced via immunoSEQ multiplex PCR; TCRdb's table is partial and in-frame only. The sample has some 30,000 clones, roughly 89% seen once. The material sequenced was peripheral blood, taken from a patient treated with proton-based radiotherapy. The receptors here all came from a woman between 55 and 75 years old with cholangiocarcinoma. Some clones in this sample may be carry-over from other donors' samples. The CDR3 runs from the conserved cysteine through the conserved F or W. D genes are given only for firm matches. A clone size is listed for some rows: how often the clone was seen (once, few, many), or a class if it is expanded.

- | - | TRBJ2-7 | TRBV4-1 | CASSQVVESYEQYF | TGCGCCAGCAGCCAAGTTGTAGAATCCTACGAGCAGTACTTC
TRBD2 | - | TRBJ2-1 | TRBV30 | CAWGIRTSGDNEQFF | TGTGCCTGGGGTATACGGACTAGCGGGGACAATGAGCAGTTCTTC
TRBD1 | - | TRBJ1-2 | TRBV28 | CASSRGTGEGYTF | TGTGCCAGCAGTCGGGGGACAGGGGAAGGCTACACCTTC
- | - | TRBJ2-1 | TRBV11-3 | CASSARGRPLDEQFF | TGTGCCAGCAGCGCTAGGGGCCGCCCCTTAGATGAGCAGTTCTTC
- | - | TRBJ2-2 | TRBV2 | CASSKYTADTGELFF | TGTGCCAGCAGTAAATATACCGCGGACACCGGGGAGCTGTTTTTT
TRBD2 | few | TRBJ2-1 | TRBV15 | CATSRVAGGIRNEQFF | TGTGCCACCAGCAGAGTTGCGGGGGGGATTCGGAATGAGCAGTTCTTC
- | - | TRBJ2-5 | TRBV7-2 | CASSSPPGETQYF | TGTGCCAGCAGCTCTCCGCCGGGGGAGACCCAGTACTTC
- | - | TRBJ1-2 | TRBV11-2 | CASSASGTSFGYTF | TGTGCCAGCAGCGCATCCGGGACAAGTTTTGGCTACACCTTC
- | few | TRBJ1-1 | TRBV10-1 | CASSGTANTEAFF | TGCGCCAGCAGTGGGACCGCCAACACTGAAGCTTTCTTT
- | - | TRBJ2-5 | TRBV10-3 | CAINRGGLGETQYF | TGTGCCATCAATCGAGGGGGGCTTGGTGAGACCCAGTACTTC
- | - | TRBJ2-5 | TRBV21-1 | CASRGTGDGETQYF | TGTGCCAGCAGGGGGACAGGGGACGGAGAGACCCAGTACTTC
- | - | TRBJ2-3 | TRBV27 | CASETIGGTQYF | TGTGCCAGCGAAACAATTGGCGGTACGCAGTATTTT
- | few | TRBJ2-7 | TRBV19 | CASSPGARSSYEQYF | TGTGCCAGTAGCCCCGGGGCCCGCAGTTCCTACGAGCAGTACTTC
- | - | TRBJ2-7 | TRBV18 | CASSLSSYEQYF | TGTGCCAGCTCACTCTCCTCCTACGAGCAGTACTTC
TRBD1 | - | TRBJ1-1 | TRBV10-2 | CASSRTGQSEAFF | TGCGCCAGCAGTAGGACAGGTCAATCCGAAGCTTTCTTT
TRBD2 | - | TRBJ2-1 | TRBV7-8 | CASSRRTSGSYNEQFF | TGTGCCAGCAGCCGCCGAACTAGCGGCTCCTACAATGAGCAGTTCTTC
TRBD2 | once | TRBJ2-5 | TRBV5-1 | CASSFGAGGLGETQYF | TGCGCCAGCAGCTTCGGAGCGGGAGGATTGGGGGAGACCCAGTACTTC
- | - | TRBJ1-4 | TRBV5-6 | CASSWALNEKLFF | TGTGCCAGCAGCTGGGCCCTGAATGAAAAACTGTTTTTT
- | few | TRBJ2-7 | TRBV11-3 | CASSGRWAYEQYF | TGTGCCAGCAGCGGGCGGTGGGCCTACGAGCAGTACTTC
- | - | TRBJ2-1 | TRBV7-8 | CASSSERVVTNEQFF | TGTGCCAGCAGCTCCGAGCGGGTCGTTACCAATGAGCAGTTCTTC
- | - | TRBJ2-2 | TRBV10-2 | CASSEFVRLSTGELFF | TGCGCCAGCAGTGAATTCGTCCGGTTAAGCACCGGGGAGCTGTTTTTT
- | once | TRBJ1-6 | TRBV6-6 | CASSPNPRTSHSPLHF | TGTGCCAGCAGCCCTAATCCCCGGACTTCCCATTCACCCCTCCACTTT
- | - | TRBJ1-2 | TRBV29-1 | CSTEEDEGIYGYTF | TGCAGCACCGAAGAGGATGAGGGGATCTATGGCTACACCTTC
- | - | TRBJ2-1 | TRBV7-3 | CASSLGADNEQFF | TGTGCCAGCAGCTTAGGGGCAGACAATGAGCAGTTCTTC
- | few | TRBJ1-5 | TRBV12-5 | CASGVSGQPQHF | TGTGCTAGTGGGGTCAGCGGGCAGCCCCAGCATTTT
- | - | TRBJ1-1 | TRBV10-3 | CAITPQPGQMNTEAFF | TGTGCCATCACCCCCCAGCCCGGACAGATGAACACTGAAGCTTTCTTT
TRBD2 | - | TRBJ2-3 | TRBV7-9 | CASSFLPSGGLNTQYF | TGTGCCAGCAGCTTTCTTCCTAGCGGGGGGTTGAATACGCAGTATTTT
TRBD2 | - | TRBJ2-1 | TRBV27 | CASSGLAGGYNEQFF | TGTGCCAGCAGCGGACTAGCGGGAGGTTACAATGAGCAGTTCTTC
- | - | TRBJ1-1 | TRBV20-1 | CSAQVRRVAFF | TGCAGTGCTCAGGTTCGGAGGGTAGCTTTCTTT
TRBD1 | once | TRBJ2-3 | TRBV4-3 | CASSQQGAGDTQYF | TGCGCCAGCAGCCAACAGGGGGCAGGGGATACGCAGTATTTT
- | - | TRBJ1-1 | TRBV29-1 | CSVGGQNTEAFF | TGCAGCGTTGGTGGCCAGAACACTGAAGCTTTCTTT
- | - | TRBJ1-1 | TRBV11-3 | CASSLGRVGEAFF | TGTGCCAGCAGCCTAGGCAGGGTAGGTGAAGCTTTCTTT
- | - | TRBJ1-5 | TRBV4-1 | CASSQRTVQGNQPQHF | TGCGCCAGCAGCCAGAGGACAGTACAAGGCAATCAGCCCCAGCATTTT
- | - | TRBJ1-5 | TRBV13 | CASSLGRFDQPQHF | TGTGCCAGCAGCTTAGGTAGGTTTGATCAGCCCCAGCATTTT
TRBD1 | - | TRBJ2-5 | TRBV7-9 | CASSPDRGHTETQYF | TGTGCCAGCAGCCCGGACAGGGGGCATACGGAGACCCAGTACTTC